The T cell receptor (beta chain) described here comes from a study of blood T cell repertoires in COVID-19. Study overall: Samples came from the United States, Italy and Spain, spanning acute and convalescent COVID-19. The analysed material was cDNA or gDNA that came from T cells, B-cell-depleted T cells, or PBMCs.

Original methodology: Amplifying reference gene primers gave estimates of nucleated cell counts. Sequencing used immunoSEQ multiplex PCR; TCRdb keeps in-frame clones, though not all of them. D and trimming were read from the DNA, whereas the V and J calls and clone size are those reported in that table. Here the sample spans some 37,000 clones, approximately 86% being singletons. V lost 6 bases, J lost 10 bases, and 7 bases stayed unmatched. Germline lookup yields CDR1 MGHRA and CDR2 YSYEKL. The CDR3 totals 14 residues. This rearrangement joins TRBV4-1 to TRBJ2-1; TRBD2 matches 12 bases. The receptor was derived from a man aged 50 or older in a cohort sampled during active COVID-19. Sample: peripheral blood. As DNA, the CDR3 is TGCGCCAGCAGTACTAGCGGGGGGTTCGAGGAGCAGTTCTTC. Translating it yields CASSTSGGFEEQFF.